The 16 T cell receptor beta chains given below trace back to one sample, sequenced in a study of human T cells and chemical hapten exposure. TCRdb itself ran the RACE reads through MiXCR, one entry per CDR3 protein. The data show 75,000 to 100,000 distinct CDR3 sequences, about 10% seen once. The time point is: patch test 1, 2 weeks after DPC sensitization. The treatment denotes: therapeutic diphenylcyclopropenone sensitization with weekly scalp DPC. The sample in question was whole blood, obtained in connection with sensitization to the hapten diphenylcyclopropenone (DPC). The receptors originated from a man aged 40-55 years with alopecia areata. Some clones in this sample may be carry-over from other donors' samples.

The chain has TRBV5-1 and TRBJ2-3; TRBD1 matches 8 bases. The V segment lost 1 base and the J segment 1 base; nucleotides outside the gene matches: 2. Germline CDR1 is SGHRS and CDR2 is YFSETQ. The CDR3 covers 15 residues. In DNA form, the CDR3 reads TGCGCCAGCAGCTTGTTACAGGGGGGCACAGATACGCAGTATTTT. Protein sequence: CASSLLQGGTDTQYF.

This clonotype was recorded many times. The chain uses TRBV7-8 and TRBJ2-4, with D possibly matching TRBD2 (6 bases). CDR3 length: 12 residues. V lost 5 bases to trimming and J lost 8 bases, with 10 bases between them. CDR1 SGHVS and CDR2 FQNEAQ come from the germline V gene. CDR3 residues: CASSAGRDIQYF. The CDR3 nucleotides read TGTGCCAGCAGCGCGGGGCGAGACATTCAGTACTTC. Using reference TRBV7-8 and TRBJ2-4 for the parts outside the CDR3, the full variable domain is GAGVSQSPRYKVAKRGQDVALRCDPISGHVSLFWYQQALGQGPEFLTYFQNEAQLDKSGLPSDRFFAERPEGSVSTLKIQRTQQEDSAVYLCASSAGRDIQYFGAGTRLSVL.

This clonotype was seen only a few times. V usage is TRBV25-1 and J usage is TRBJ1-1; TRBD1 is a possible D gene (5 bases). The V gene lost 4 bases and the J gene lost 5 bases, with 11 bases spanning the gap. The germline V gene encodes CDR1 MGHDK and CDR2 SYGVNS. The CDR3 totals 13 residues. CDR3 sequence (DNA): TGTGCCAGCAGTGGCCGGGGGAGGACTGAAGCTTTCTTT. Residues: CASSGRGRTEAFF. Filled out from reference TRBV25-1 and TRBJ1-1, the complete variable domain reads EADIYQTPRYLVIGTGKKITLECSQTMGHDKMYWYQQDPGMELHLIHYSYGVNSTEKGDLSSESTVSRIRTEHFPLTLESARPSHTSQYLCASSGRGRTEAFFGQGTRLTVV.

This clonotype was counted ten times or more. The chain carries TRBV28 and TRBJ1-3, with a tentative D call TRBD1 (5 bases). V shed 6 bases and J shed 2 bases, with 11 bases lying between them. Germline CDR1 MDHEN, CDR2 SYDVKM. This CDR3 has 14 amino acids. DNA for the CDR3: TGTGCCAGCAGCCCCACGGGACCTGGAAACACCATATATTTT. It translates to CASSPTGPGNTIYF.

V and J are TRBV28 and TRBJ2-5; no clear D gene. CDR1 and CDR2 (germline): MDHEN, SYDVKM. The CDR3 is 13 residues long. Trimming shortened V by 7 bases and J by 6 bases, and 15 bases separated the two germline ends. Written as DNA, the CDR3 is TGTGCCAGCATGGAAGGGAACATGAAGACCCAGTACTTC. Translated: CASMEGNMKTQYF.

This sequence joins TRBV12-3 or TRBV12-4 and TRBJ2-3; D gene ambiguous. Trimming cost V 3 bases and J 4 bases, with 17 bases left between them. CDR3 size: 16 residues. This CDR3 reads CASSFRIHGSPDTQYF. In nucleotides, the CDR3 is TGTGCCAGCAGTTTCAGGATACACGGTTCGCCAGATACGCAGTATTTT.

In the case of this clonotype: A junction boundary mismatches the germline segment, possibly from a read error. The rearrangement links TRBV5-1 to TRBJ2-1; unclear D gene. The CDR3 consists of 13 residues. Looked up from germline, CDR1 is SGHRS and CDR2 is YFSETQ. CDR3 sequence reads: CASKEIFGDEQLF. CDR3 DNA: TGCGCCAGCAAAGAAATCTTTGGAGATGAGCAGCTCTTC.

This clonotype was seen ten or more times. This rearrangement joins TRBV6-2 or TRBV6-3 to TRBJ2-1; D unresolved. The CDR3 spans 16 residues. V was clipped by 4 bases and J by 2 bases, with 15 bases between them. Germline-derived CDR1 and CDR2 are MNHEY and SVGEGT. The CDR3 DNA reads as TGTGCCAGCAGTTCCCGGACGGCTCCTACCTACAATGAGCAGTTCTTC. This translates into CASSSRTAPTYNEQFF.

This clonotype was seen repeatedly, ten times or more. The J gene is TRBJ2-3, the V gene TRBV9, with D possibly being TRBD2 (6 bases). Trimming took off 5 bases at V and 0 bases at J, with 13 bases between the two ends. The CDR3 sequence is 15 residues long. Germline V lookup: CDR1 SGDLS, CDR2 YYNGEE. The CDR3 nucleotides read TGTGCCAGCAGTATTGGGGCGGGAAGCACAGATACGCAGTATTTT. It encodes CASSIGAGSTDTQYF.

For the CDR3, the DNA is TGTGCCAGCAGCTCCGAGAAAAATCAGCCCCAGCATTTT. Protein sequence: CASSSEKNQPQHF. This chain links TRBV7-2 with TRBJ1-5; D unclear. The V gene lost 4 bases and the J gene lost 4 bases, with 8 bases spanning the gap. Germline CDR1 reads SGHTA; CDR2 reads FQGNSA. The CDR3 is 13 amino acids.

This chain connects TRBV6-2 or TRBV6-3 to TRBJ2-2; 7 bases align to TRBD1. The V gene's germline CDR1 is MNHEY and CDR2 SVGEGT. The CDR3 has 15 residues. J was trimmed by 6 bases and V by 2 bases; bases with no gene match: 6. The CDR3 region has the DNA TGTGCCAGCAGTTACCAAAAAGGGGGCCCCGGGGAGCTGTTTTTT. Amino acids: CASSYQKGGPGELFF.

This chain uses TRBV7-2 with TRBJ2-3; D may be TRBD2 (6 bases). CDR3 length equals 13 residues. Trimming removed 7 bases from V and 4 bases from J, with 12 bases in between. Germline V gene data show CDR1 as SGHTA and CDR2 as FQGNSA. The CDR3 region has the DNA TGTGCCAGCACCGCGGGACTGGCAGATACGCAGTATTTT. The encoded protein is CASTAGLADTQYF.

The J gene is TRBJ2-7, the V gene TRBV28; D tentatively reads TRBD1 or TRBD2 (5 bases each). V shed 7 bases and J shed 5 bases, with 21 bases lying between them. CDR3 size: 15 residues. Germline V gene sequence: CDR1 MDHEN, CDR2 SYDVKM. CDR3 sequence reads: CASTVAGTSKDEQYF. The DNA for the CDR3 is TGTGCCAGCACCGTAGCCGGGACGTCCAAAGACGAGCAGTACTTC.

The chain joins TRBV20-1 to TRBJ1-4; 7 positions match TRBD1. Trimming took 5 bases from V and 8 from J; bases not matched to a gene: 8. The CDR3 is 13 residues long. CDR1 is DFQATT and CDR2 is SNEGSKA in the germline V gene (reference sequence). DNA for the CDR3: TGCAGTGCTGAGGACAGGTTTTTGGAAAAACTGTTTTTT. Residues: CSAEDRFLEKLFF.

This clonotype has more than one count but fewer than ten. J is TRBJ1-5 and V is TRBV28; tentative D call: TRBD1 (6 bases). V gave up 5 bases and J gave up 2 bases, with 13 bases separating them. The length of the CDR3 is 15 residues. Germline CDR1 is MDHEN and CDR2 is SYDVKM. The DNA for the CDR3 is TGTGCCAGCAGTCTCAGACAGGAAGGCAATCAGCCCCAGCATTTT. Translated, it gives CASSLRQEGNQPQHF.

This clonotype was seen ten or more times. This chain connects TRBV18 to TRBJ2-5; D is unclear. Germline CDR1 is KGHSH and CDR2 is LQKENI. This CDR3 is built from 12 residues. The V gene lost 3 bases and the J gene lost 0 bases, with 2 bases spanning the gap. The CDR3 DNA follows: TGTGCCAGCTCACCGAACCAAGAGACCCAGTACTTC. This sequence encodes CASSPNQETQYF.